The 4 T cell receptor beta chains below all came from one sample that was sequenced in a study of Tregs in tolerant kidney transplant recipients. The method was immunoSEQ multiplex PCR; TCRdb's version includes in-frame clones alone and lacks a portion of them. The sample has more than 60,000 clones, 80% to 90% seen once. The sample was Tregs from blood, taken before the transplant. The receptors here all came from a human donor who received a combined kidney and bone marrow transplant.

The chain employs TRBV19 and TRBJ1-2, with D perhaps matching TRBD1 (5 bases). CDR3 size: 12 residues. Between the trimmed V and J ends, which lost 2 bases and 8 bases, there was a span of 9 bases. Germline V gene lookup returns CDR1 LNHDA and CDR2 SQIVND (reference sequence). DNA of the CDR3: TGTGCCAGTAGTATAATCGGGGGAGGCTACACCTTC. Translation gives CASSIIGGGYTF.

This clone was observed a handful of times. The gene calls are TRBV5-1 and TRBJ1-5; a possible D gene is TRBD1 (6 bases). The CDR3 covers 16 residues. CDR1 is SGHRS and CDR2 is YFSETQ in the germline V gene. V was trimmed by 4 bases and J by 6 bases, leaving 20 bases between them. For the CDR3, the DNA is TGCGCCAGCAGCGACGAGGGGGGGCTAGTTGGTCAGCCCCAGCATTTT. This codes for CASSDEGGLVGQPQHF.

The chain joins TRBV4-1 to TRBJ2-2; TRBD2 agrees at 10 bases. CDR1 and CDR2 (germline): MGHRA, YSYEKL. CDR3 length: 17 residues. The V gene end was trimmed by 5 bases and the J gene end by 7 bases; junction bases not matched to a gene: 13. The chain's CDR3 is CASSRVIAGGGGGELFF. As DNA, the CDR3 is TGCGCCAGCAGCAGGGTAATAGCGGGAGGAGGCGGCGGGGAGCTGTTTTTT.

The chain carries TRBV4-2 and TRBJ2-3, with 12 nucleotides matching TRBD2. The CDR3 is 16 residues long. V lost 1 base to trimming and J lost 6 bases; unmatched junction nucleotides: 5. The germline V gene encodes CDR1 LGHNA and CDR2 YNFKEQ. The CDR3 nucleotides read TGTGCCAGCAGCCAAGGACTAGCGGGGGCCACGGATACGCAGTATTTT. Translated: CASSQGLAGATDTQYF.